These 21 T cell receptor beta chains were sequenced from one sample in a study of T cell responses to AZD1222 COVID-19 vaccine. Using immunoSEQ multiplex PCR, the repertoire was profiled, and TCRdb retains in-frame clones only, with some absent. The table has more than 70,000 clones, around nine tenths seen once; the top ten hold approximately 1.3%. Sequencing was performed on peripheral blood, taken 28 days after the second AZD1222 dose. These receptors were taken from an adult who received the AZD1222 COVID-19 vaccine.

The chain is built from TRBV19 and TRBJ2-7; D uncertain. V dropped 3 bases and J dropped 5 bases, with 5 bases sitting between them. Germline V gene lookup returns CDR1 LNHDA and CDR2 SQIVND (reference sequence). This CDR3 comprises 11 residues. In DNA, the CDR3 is TGTGCCAGTAGTATTAGGGACGAGCAGTACTTC. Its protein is CASSIRDEQYF.

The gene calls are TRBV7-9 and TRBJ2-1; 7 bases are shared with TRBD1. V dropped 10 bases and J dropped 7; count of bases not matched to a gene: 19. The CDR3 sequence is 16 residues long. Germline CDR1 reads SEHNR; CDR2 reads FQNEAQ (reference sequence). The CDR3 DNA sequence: TGTGCCATACACCCGGGGAGCAGGGGGTATAAGAATGAGCAGTTCTTC. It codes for CAIHPGSRGYKNEQFF.

The chain's CDR3 is CASSRDGGGTEAFF. The CDR3 nucleotides read TGTGCCAGCTCACGGGACGGTGGAGGGACTGAAGCTTTCTTT. The chain couples TRBV18 to TRBJ1-1, with a possible D match to TRBD1 (5 bases). The CDR3 extends over 14 amino acids. Germline V lookup: CDR1 KGHSH, CDR2 LQKENI. V was shortened by 4 bases and J by 5 bases, with 14 bases between the two germline ends.

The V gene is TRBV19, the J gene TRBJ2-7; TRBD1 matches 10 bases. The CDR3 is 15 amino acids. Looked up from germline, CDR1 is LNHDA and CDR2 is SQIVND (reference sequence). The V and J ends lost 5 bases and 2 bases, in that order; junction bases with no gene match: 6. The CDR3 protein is CASSPQTGGPYEQYF. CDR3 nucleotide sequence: TGTGCCAGTAGTCCCCAGACAGGGGGCCCCTACGAGCAGTACTTC.

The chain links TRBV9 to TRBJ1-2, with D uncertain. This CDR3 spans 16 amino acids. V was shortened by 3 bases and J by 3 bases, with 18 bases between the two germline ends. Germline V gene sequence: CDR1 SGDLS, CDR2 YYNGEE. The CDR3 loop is CASSGPNTDNDYGYTF. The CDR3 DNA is TGTGCCAGCAGCGGTCCCAATACAGATAATGACTATGGCTACACCTTC.

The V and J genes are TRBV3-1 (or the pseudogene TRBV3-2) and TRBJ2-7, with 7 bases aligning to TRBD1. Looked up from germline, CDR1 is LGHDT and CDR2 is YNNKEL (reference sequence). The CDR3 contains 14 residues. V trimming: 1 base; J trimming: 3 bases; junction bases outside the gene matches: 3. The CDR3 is CASSQAGTDYEQYF. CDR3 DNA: TGTGCCAGCAGCCAAGCCGGGACAGACTACGAGCAGTACTTC.

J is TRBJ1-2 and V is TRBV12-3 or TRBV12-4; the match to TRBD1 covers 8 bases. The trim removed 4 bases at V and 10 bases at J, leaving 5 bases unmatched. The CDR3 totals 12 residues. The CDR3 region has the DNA TGTGCCAGCAGTTGGACAGGGAACGACTACACCTTC. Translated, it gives CASSWTGNDYTF.

In nucleotides, the CDR3 is TGTGCCAGTAGTATTCTGGGGCCCCAAGAGACCCAGTACTTC. Residues: CASSILGPQETQYF. The chain couples TRBV19 to TRBJ2-5; a weak D match, TRBD1 (5 bases). V dropped 3 bases and J dropped 1 base, with 9 bases sitting between them. Germline CDR1 is LNHDA and CDR2 is SQIVND (reference sequence). The CDR3 extends over 14 amino acids.

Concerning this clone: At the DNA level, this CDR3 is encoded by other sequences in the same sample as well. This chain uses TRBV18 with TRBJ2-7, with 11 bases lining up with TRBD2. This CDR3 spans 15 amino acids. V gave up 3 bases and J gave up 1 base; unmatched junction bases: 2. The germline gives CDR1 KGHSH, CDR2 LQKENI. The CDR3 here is CASSPTSGGSYEQYF. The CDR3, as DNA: TGTGCCAGCTCACCCACTAGCGGGGGATCCTACGAGCAGTACTTC.

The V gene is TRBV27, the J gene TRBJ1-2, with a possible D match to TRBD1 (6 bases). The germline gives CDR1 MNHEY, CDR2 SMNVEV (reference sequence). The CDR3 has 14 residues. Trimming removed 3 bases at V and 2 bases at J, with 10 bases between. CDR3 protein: CASSLTGVNYGYTF. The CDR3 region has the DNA TGTGCCAGCAGTTTGACAGGAGTCAACTATGGCTACACCTTC.

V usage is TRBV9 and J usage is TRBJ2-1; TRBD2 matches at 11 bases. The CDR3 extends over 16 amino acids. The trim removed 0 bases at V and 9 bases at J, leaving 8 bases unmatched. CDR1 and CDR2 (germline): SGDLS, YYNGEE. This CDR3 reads CASSVAVAGGQGEQFF. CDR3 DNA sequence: TGTGCCAGCAGCGTAGCGGTAGCGGGAGGGCAAGGTGAGCAGTTCTTC.

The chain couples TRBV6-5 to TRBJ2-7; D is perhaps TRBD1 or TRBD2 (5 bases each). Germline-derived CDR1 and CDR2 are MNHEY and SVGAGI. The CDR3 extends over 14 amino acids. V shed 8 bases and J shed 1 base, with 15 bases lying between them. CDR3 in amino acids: CASGDWGSSYEQYF. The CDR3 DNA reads TGTGCCAGCGGCGACTGGGGGAGTTCCTACGAGCAGTACTTC.

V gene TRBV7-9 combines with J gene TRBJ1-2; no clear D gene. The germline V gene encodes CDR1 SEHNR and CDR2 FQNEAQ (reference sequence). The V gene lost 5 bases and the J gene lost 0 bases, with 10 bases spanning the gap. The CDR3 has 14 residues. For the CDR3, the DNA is TGTGCCAGCAGCAGGGTTGACTCTAACTATGGCTACACCTTC. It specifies CASSRVDSNYGYTF.

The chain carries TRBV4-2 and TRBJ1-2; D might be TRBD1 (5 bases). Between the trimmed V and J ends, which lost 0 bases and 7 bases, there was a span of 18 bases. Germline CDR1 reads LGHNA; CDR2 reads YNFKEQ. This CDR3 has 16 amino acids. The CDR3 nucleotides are TGTGCCAGCAGCCAAGAGATCGGGGGGGGTAAAGGTGGCTACACCTTC. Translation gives CASSQEIGGGKGGYTF.

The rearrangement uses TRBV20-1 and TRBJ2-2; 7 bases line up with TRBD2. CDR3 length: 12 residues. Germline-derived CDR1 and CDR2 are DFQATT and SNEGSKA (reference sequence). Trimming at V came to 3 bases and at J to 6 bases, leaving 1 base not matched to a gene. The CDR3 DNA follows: TGCAGTGCTAGTGGGGGGGCCGGGGAGCTGTTTTTT. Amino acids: CSASGGAGELFF.

CDR3: CASSLGENGEQFF. The CDR3 region has the DNA TGTGCCAGCAGCTTAGGGGAAAACGGGGAGCAGTTCTTC. The V call is TRBV7-6, the J call TRBJ2-1; D unclear. The V end was cut by 1 base, the J end by 10 bases, with 11 bases between. CDR3 length: 13 residues. Germline V gives CDR1 SGHVS, CDR2 FNYEAQ.

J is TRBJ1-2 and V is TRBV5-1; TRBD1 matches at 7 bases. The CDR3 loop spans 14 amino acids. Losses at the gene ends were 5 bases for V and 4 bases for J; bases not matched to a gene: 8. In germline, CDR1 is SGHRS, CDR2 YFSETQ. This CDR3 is CASREPGGSYGYTF. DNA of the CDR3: TGCGCCAGCAGGGAACCAGGGGGGTCCTATGGCTACACCTTC.

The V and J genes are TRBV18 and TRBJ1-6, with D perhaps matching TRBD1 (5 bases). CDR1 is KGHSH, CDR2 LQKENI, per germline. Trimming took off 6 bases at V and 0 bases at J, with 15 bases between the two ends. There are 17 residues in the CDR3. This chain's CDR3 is CASSWDRVSSYNSPLHF. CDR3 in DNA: TGTGCCAGCTCGTGGGACCGAGTGAGCTCCTATAATTCACCCCTCCACTTT.

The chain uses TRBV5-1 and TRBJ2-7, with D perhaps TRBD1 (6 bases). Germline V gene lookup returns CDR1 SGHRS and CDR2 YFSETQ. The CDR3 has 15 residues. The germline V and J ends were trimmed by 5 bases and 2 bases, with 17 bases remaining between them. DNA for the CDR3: TGCGCCAGCAGAAACACAGGGAAATTTCCCTACGAGCAGTACTTC. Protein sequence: CASRNTGKFPYEQYF.

The CDR3, as DNA: TGTGCCTGGAGTGTAATTCGCGTGTCTAACTATGGCTACACCTTC. It is translated as CAWSVIRVSNYGYTF. The chain recombines TRBV30 with TRBJ1-2; no reliable D call. Germline V lookup: CDR1 GTSNPN, CDR2 SVGIG (reference sequence). V was shortened by 0 bases and J by 0 bases, with 11 bases between the two germline ends. The CDR3 runs 15 residues.

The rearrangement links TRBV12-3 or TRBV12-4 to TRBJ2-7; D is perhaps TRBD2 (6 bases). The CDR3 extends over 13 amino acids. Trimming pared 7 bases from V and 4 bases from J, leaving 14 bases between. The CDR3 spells CASMPWGVYEQYF. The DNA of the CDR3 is TGTGCCAGCATGCCTTGGGGGGTTTACGAGCAGTACTTC.